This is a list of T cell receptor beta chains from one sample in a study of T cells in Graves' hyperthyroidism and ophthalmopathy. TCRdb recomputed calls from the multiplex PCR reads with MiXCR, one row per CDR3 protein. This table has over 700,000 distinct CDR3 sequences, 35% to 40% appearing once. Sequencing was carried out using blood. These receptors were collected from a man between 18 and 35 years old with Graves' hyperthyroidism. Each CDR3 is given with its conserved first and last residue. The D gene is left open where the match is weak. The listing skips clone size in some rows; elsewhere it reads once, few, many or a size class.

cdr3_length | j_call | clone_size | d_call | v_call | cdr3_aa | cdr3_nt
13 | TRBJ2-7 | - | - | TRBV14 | CASNRQGLGEQYF | TGTGCCAGCAACAGACAGGGACTGGGCGAGCAGTACTTC
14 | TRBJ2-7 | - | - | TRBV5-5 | CASTPRGRNYEQYF | TGTGCCAGCACCCCCAGGGGAAGAAACTACGAGCAGTACTTC
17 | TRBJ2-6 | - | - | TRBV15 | CATSSYRDFSGANVLTF | TGTGCCACCAGCAGTTACCGGGACTTCTCTGGGGCCAACGTCCTGACTTTC
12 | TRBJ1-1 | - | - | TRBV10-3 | CASSFVQGEAFF | TGTGCCAGCAGCTTTGTTCAGGGTGAAGCTTTCTTT
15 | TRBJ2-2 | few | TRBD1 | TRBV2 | CASRRDRGLTGELFF | TGTGCCAGCAGGAGAGACAGGGGGCTCACCGGGGAGCTGTTTTTT
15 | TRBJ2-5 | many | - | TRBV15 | CATSRGQGYQETQYF | TGTGCCACCAGCAGAGGCCAGGGGTACCAAGAGACCCAGTACTTC
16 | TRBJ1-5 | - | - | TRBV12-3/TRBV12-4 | CASGLAGEKKDQPQHF | TGTGCTAGTGGTTTGGCCGGGGAGAAAAAGGATCAGCCCCAGCATTTT
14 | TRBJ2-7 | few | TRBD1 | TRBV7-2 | CASSQETGGYEQYF | TGCGCCAGCAGCCAAGAAACAGGGGGTTACGAGCAGTACTTC
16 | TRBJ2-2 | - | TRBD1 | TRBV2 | CASTGTGSGSTGELFF | TGTGCCAGCACCGGGACAGGGAGCGGCTCCACCGGGGAGCTGTTTTTT
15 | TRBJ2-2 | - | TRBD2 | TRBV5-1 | CASREGTRGTGELFF | TGCGCCAGCAGGGAAGGGACTAGAGGCACCGGGGAGCTGTTTTTT
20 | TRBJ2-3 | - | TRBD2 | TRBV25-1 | CASSYEPTGLAGWGTDTQYF | TGTGCCAGCAGTTACGAGCCGACAGGACTAGCGGGATGGGGTACGGATACGCAGTATTTT
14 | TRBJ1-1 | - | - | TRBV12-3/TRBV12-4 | CASSLEARTTEAFF | TGTGCCAGCAGTTTAGAGGCGAGAACCACTGAAGCTTTCTTT
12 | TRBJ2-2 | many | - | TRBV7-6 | CASSWAAGELFF | TGTGCCAGCAGCTGGGCAGCCGGGGAGCTGTTTTTT
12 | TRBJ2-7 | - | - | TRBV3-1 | CASSHSGYEQYF | TGTGCCAGCAGCCATTCCGGCTACGAGCAGTACTTC
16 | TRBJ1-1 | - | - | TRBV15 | CATSSVSAGEGTEAFF | TGTGCCACCAGCAGCGTATCGGCAGGGGAAGGCACTGAAGCTTTCTTT
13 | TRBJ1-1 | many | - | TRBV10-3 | CAIRRELDTEAFF | TGTGCCATCAGAAGGGAGTTGGACACTGAAGCTTTCTTT
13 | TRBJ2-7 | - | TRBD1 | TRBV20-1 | CSAEGGTGYEQYF | TGCAGTGCCGAGGGAGGGACAGGGTACGAGCAGTACTTC
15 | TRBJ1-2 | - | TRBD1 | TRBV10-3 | CAPSTGDSQNYGYTF | TGTGCCCCTTCGACGGGGGACAGTCAAAACTATGGCTACACCTTC
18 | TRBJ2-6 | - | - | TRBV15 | CATSDYRASFSGANVLTF | TGTGCCACCAGCGATTACAGGGCATCTTTCTCTGGGGCCAACGTCCTGACTTTC
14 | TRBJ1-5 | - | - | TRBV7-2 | CASSTGRYNQPQRF | TGTGCCAGCAGCACTGGAAGGTACAATCAGCCCCAGCGTTTT
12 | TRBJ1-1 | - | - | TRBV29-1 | CSVGFGRGRAFF | TGCAGCGTTGGATTCGGGAGGGGGAGAGCTTTCTTT
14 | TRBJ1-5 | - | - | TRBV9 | CASSVGALDQPQHF | TGTGCCAGCAGCGTAGGGGCATTGGATCAGCCCCAGCATTTT
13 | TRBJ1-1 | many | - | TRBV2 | CASRARVSTEAFF | TGTGCCAGCAGGGCAAGGGTATCCACTGAAGCTTTCTTT
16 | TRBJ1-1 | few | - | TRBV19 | CASSTHPGHSNTEAFF | TGTGCCAGTAGTACTCATCCGGGACACTCTAACACTGAAGCTTTCTTT
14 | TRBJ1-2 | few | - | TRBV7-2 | CASSQTPSADGYTF | TGTGCCAGCAGCCAAACTCCGTCTGCGGATGGCTACACCTTC
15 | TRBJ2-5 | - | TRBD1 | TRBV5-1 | CASSFQGVEQETQYF | TGCGCCAGCAGCTTTCAGGGGGTTGAACAAGAGACCCAGTACTTC
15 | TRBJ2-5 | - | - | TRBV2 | CASRGGGGYQETQYF | TGTGCCAGCAGGGGGGGGGGCGGCTACCAAGAGACCCAGTACTTC
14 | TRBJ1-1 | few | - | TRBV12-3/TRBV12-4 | CASSFGDLGTEAFF | TGTGCCAGCAGTTTCGGGGATCTGGGCACTGAAGCTTTCTTT
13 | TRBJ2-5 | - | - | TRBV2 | CASSATRSETQYF | TGTGCCAGCAGCGCCACTAGATCGGAGACCCAGTACTTC
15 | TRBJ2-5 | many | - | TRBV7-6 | CASSLVGGGQETQYF | TGTGCTAGCAGCTTAGTTGGAGGGGGCCAAGAGACCCAGTACTTC
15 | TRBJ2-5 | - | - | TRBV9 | CASSVEGRVDETQYF | TGTGCCAGCAGCGTAGAGGGCAGGGTAGACGAGACCCAGTACTTC
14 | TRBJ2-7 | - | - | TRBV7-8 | CASSLFAQGYEQYF | TGTGCCAGCAGCTTGTTCGCCCAGGGCTACGAGCAGTACTTC
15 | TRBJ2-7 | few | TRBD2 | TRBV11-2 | CASSHTWTSEYEQYF | TGTGCCAGCAGCCACACTTGGACTAGCGAGTACGAGCAGTACTTC